The present T cell receptor (beta chain) was sequenced within a study of CD8 T cell repertoires and HIV-1 epitope variants. Study context: Separate wells received one of Twenty-five Gag or Nef variant peptides.

General study findings and limits: Nine antigen-specific TCR beta clonotypes were found; six seemed cross-reactive to variants.

On this clone: Its matching antigen is unknown.

Germline V gives CDR1 SGHDT, CDR2 YYEEEE. V dropped 1 base and J dropped 4 bases, with 5 bases sitting between them. CDR3 length equals 12 residues. The data were produced by immunoSEQ multiplex PCR, yet TCRdb's version contains in-frame clones alone and is incomplete. The profile shows over 90,000 clones, around 67% of them singletons. The rearrangement links TRBV5-6 to TRBJ2-5, with no clear D. The sequence derives from a male donor with HIV. Sample: uncultured baseline CD8+ T cells from peripheral blood mononuclear cells (PBMCs). The chain's CDR3 is CASSLPLETQYF. CDR3 in DNA: TGTGCCAGCAGCTTGCCCCTAGAGACCCAGTACTTC.